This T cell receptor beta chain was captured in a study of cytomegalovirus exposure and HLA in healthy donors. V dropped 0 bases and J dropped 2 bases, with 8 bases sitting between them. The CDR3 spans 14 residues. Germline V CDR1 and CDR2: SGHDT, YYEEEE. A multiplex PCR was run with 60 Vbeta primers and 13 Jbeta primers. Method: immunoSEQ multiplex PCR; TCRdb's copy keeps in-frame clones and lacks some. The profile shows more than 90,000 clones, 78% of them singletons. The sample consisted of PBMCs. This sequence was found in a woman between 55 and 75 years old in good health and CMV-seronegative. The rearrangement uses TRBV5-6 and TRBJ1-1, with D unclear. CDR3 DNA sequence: TGTGCCAGCAGCTTGGTTTACAAAAACACTGAAGCTTTCTTT. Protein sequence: CASSLVYKNTEAFF.